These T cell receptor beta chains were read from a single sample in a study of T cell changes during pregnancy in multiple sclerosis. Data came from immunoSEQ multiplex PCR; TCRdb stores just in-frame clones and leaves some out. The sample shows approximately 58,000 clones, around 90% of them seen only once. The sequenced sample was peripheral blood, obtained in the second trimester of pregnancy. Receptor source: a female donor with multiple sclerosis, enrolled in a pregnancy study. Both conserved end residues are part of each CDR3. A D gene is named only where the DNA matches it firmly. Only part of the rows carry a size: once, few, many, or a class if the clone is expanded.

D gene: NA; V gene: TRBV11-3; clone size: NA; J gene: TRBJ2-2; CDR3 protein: CASSSRGNTGELFF; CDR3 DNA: TGTGCCAGCAGCTCTCGCGGTAACACCGGGGAGCTGTTTTTT
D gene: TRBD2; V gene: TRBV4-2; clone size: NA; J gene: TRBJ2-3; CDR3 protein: CASSVRRGEPSTDTQYF; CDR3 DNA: TGTGCCAGCAGCGTCAGACGGGGGGAGCCCAGCACAGATACGCAGTATTTT
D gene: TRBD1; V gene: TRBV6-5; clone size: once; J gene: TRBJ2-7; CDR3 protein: CASSSYRGFDEQYF; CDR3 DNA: TGTGCCAGCAGTTCATACAGGGGGTTCGACGAGCAGTACTTC
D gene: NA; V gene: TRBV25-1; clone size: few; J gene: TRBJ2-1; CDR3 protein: CASSAVLDFPYSYNEQFF; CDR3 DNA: TGTGCCAGCAGTGCCGTTCTAGACTTTCCTTACTCCTACAATGAGCAGTTCTTC
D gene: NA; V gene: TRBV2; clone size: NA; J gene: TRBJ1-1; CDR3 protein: CASSENYGGTEAFF; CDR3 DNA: TGTGCCAGCAGTGAAAATTATGGGGGGACTGAAGCTTTCTTT
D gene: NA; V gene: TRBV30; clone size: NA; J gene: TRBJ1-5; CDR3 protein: CAWTGAGNQPQHF; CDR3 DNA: TGTGCCTGGACAGGGGCTGGCAATCAGCCCCAGCATTTT
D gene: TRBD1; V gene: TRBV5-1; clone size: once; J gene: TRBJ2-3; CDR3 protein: CASSLVGQLSTDTQYF; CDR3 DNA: TGCGCCAGCAGCTTGGTGGGACAGCTAAGTACAGATACGCAGTATTTT
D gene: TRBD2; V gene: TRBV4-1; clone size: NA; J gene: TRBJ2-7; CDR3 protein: CASSHRVSIAGAAYEQYF; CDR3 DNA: TGCGCCAGCAGCCATCGGGTCAGCATAGCGGGGGCGGCGTACGAGCAGTACTTC
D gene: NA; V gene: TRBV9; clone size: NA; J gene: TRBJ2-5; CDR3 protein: CASSQTPGGTQETQYF; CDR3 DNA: TGTGCCAGCAGCCAAACCCCGGGGGGCACCCAAGAGACCCAGTACTTC
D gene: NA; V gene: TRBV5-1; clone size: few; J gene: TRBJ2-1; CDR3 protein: CASTRAGSYNEQFF; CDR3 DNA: TGCGCCAGCACCAGGGCCGGCTCCTACAATGAGCAGTTCTTC
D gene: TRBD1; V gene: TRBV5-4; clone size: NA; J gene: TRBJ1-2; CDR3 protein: CASRFETGGSVYGYTF; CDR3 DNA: TGTGCCAGCAGATTCGAGACAGGGGGGTCGGTCTATGGCTACACCTTC
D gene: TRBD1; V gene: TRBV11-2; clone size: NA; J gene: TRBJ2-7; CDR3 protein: CASSLMQLGTGLYEQYF; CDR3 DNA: TGTGCCAGCAGCTTGATGCAGCTAGGGACAGGCCTTTACGAGCAGTACTTC
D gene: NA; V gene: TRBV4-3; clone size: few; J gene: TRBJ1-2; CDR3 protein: CASSQVASLNYGYTF; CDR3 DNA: TGCGCCAGCAGCCAAGTGGCCAGTCTTAACTATGGCTACACCTTC
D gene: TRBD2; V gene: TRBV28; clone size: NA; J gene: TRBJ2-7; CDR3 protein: CASSNRLAGNYEQYF; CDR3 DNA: TGTGCCAGCAGTAATCGACTAGCGGGGAACTACGAGCAGTACTTC
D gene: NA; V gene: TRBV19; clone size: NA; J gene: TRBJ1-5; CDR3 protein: CASSFQVGRVSQPQHF; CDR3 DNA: TGTGCCAGTAGTTTTCAGGTCGGCAGGGTCAGCCAGCCCCAGCATTTT
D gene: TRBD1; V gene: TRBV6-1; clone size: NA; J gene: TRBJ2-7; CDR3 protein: CASTIQTGVPYEQYF; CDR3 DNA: TGTGCCAGCACTATTCAGACAGGGGTTCCCTACGAGCAGTACTTC
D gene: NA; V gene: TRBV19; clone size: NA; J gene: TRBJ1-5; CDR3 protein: CASSIAGGEGQPQHF; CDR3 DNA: TGTGCCAGTAGTATCGCCGGGGGAGAAGGACAGCCCCAGCATTTT
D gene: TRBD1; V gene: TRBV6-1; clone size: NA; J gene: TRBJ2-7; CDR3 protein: CASSASPGQGTYEQYF; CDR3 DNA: TGTGCCAGCAGTGCGTCGCCGGGACAGGGCACCTACGAGCAGTACTTC
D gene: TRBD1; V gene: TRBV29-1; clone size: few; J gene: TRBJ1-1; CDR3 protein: CSVCPRGPAEAFF; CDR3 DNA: TGCAGCGTTTGCCCCAGGGGGCCGGCTGAAGCTTTCTTT
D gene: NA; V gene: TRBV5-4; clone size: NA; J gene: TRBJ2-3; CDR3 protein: CASSPRWGGTDTQYF; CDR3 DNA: TGTGCCAGCAGCCCCCGATGGGGGGGCACAGATACGCAGTATTTT
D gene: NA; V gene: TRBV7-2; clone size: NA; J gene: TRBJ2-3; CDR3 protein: CASSFRRADTQYF; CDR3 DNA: TGTGCCAGCAGCTTCCGCAGGGCAGATACGCAGTATTTT
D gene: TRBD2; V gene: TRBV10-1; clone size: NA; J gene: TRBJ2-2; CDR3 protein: CASSTSGRTGELFF; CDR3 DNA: TGCGCCAGCAGTACTAGCGGGAGAACCGGGGAGCTGTTTTTT
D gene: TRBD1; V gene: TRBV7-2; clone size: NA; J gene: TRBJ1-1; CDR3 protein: CASSLGQGFSEAFF; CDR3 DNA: TGTGCCAGCAGCTTAGGACAGGGTTTCAGTGAAGCTTTCTTT
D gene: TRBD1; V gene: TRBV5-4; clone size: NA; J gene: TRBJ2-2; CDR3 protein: CASSSTGGPGELFF; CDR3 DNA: TGTGCCAGCAGCTCGACAGGGGGCCCCGGGGAGCTGTTTTTT
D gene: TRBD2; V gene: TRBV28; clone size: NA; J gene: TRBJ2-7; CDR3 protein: CASSLYASGGEQYF; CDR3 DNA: TGTGCCAGCAGTTTATACGCTAGCGGGGGCGAGCAGTACTTC
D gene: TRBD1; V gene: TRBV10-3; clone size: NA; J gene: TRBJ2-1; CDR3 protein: CAIRHQDRVNEQFF; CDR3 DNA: TGTGCCATCAGACACCAAGACAGGGTCAATGAGCAGTTCTTC
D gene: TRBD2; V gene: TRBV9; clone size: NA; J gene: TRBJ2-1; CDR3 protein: CASSSRGAGDHEQFF; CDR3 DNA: TGTGCCAGCAGCTCCCGAGGAGCGGGAGACCATGAGCAGTTCTTC
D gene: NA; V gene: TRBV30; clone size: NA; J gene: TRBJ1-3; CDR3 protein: CAWHRVSVSGNTIYF; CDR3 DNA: TGTGCCTGGCACAGGGTATCAGTATCTGGAAACACCATATATTTT
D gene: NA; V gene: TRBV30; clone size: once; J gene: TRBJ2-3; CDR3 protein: CAWSIPGSGDTQYF; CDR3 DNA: TGTGCCTGGAGTATCCCGGGATCTGGAGATACGCAGTATTTT
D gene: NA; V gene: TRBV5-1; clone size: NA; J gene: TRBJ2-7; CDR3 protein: CASSFPNRDRDEQYF; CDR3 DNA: TGCGCCAGCAGCTTCCCAAACAGGGATCGGGACGAGCAGTACTTC
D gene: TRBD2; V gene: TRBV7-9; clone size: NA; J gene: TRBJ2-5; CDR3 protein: CASSQLLAGGRETQYF; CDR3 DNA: TGTGCCAGCAGCCAACTACTAGCGGGAGGAAGGGAGACCCAGTACTTC
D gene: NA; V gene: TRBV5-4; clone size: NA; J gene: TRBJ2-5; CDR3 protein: CASSSGKGGVETQYF; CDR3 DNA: TGTGCCAGCAGCTCGGGGAAAGGGGGAGTCGAGACCCAGTACTTC
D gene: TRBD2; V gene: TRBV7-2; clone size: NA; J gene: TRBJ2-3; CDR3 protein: CASSSGLAGATDTQYF; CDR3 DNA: TGTGCCAGCAGCTCTGGACTAGCGGGAGCCACAGATACGCAGTATTTT
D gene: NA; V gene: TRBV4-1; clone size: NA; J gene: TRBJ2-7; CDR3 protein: CASSPGGTFTYEQYF; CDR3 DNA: TGCGCCAGCAGCCCAGGGGGGACGTTCACCTACGAGCAGTACTTC
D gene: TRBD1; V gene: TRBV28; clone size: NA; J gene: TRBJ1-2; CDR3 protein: CASTSLGDSYYGYTF; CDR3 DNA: TGTGCCAGCACCAGTTTAGGGGACAGTTACTATGGCTACACCTTC
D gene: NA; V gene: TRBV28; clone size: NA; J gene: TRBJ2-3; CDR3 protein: CASSLSQESRESADTQYF; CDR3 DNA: TGTGCCAGCAGTTTATCGCAGGAAAGTCGGGAAAGCGCAGATACGCAGTATTTT
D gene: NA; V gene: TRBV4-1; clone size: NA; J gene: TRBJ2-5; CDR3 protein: CASSQVDRPKETQYF; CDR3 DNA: TGCGCCAGCAGCCAGGTGGACAGACCAAAAGAGACCCAGTACTTC
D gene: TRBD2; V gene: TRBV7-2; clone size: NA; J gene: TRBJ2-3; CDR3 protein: CASNPRRGRGFTDTQYF; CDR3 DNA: TGTGCCAGCAACCCTCGTCGCGGGAGAGGGTTCACAGATACGCAGTATTTT
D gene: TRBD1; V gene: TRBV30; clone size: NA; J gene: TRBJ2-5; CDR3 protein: CAWSVRQGKETQYF; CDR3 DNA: TGTGCCTGGAGTGTACGACAGGGAAAAGAGACCCAGTACTTC
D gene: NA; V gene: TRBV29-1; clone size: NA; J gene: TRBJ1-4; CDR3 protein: CSVEGGTTNEKLFF; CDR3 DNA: TGCAGCGTTGAGGGCGGGACAACTAATGAAAAACTGTTTTTT
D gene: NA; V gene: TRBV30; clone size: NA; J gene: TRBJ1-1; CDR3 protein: CAWSFGGTEAFF; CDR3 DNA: TGTGCCTGGAGTTTCGGGGGGACTGAAGCTTTCTTT
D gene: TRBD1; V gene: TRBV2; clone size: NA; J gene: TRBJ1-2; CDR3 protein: CASTSTGVSGGYTF; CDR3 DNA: TGTGCCAGCACCAGTACAGGGGTGTCTGGTGGCTACACCTTC
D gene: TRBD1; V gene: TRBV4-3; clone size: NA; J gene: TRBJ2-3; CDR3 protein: CASSKTWGTGGLDTQYF; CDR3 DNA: TGCGCCAGCAGCAAGACCTGGGGGACAGGAGGACTAGATACGCAGTATTTT
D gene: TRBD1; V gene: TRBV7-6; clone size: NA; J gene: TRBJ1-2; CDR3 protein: CASSSGYRGRYSGYTF; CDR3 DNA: TGTGCCAGCAGCTCCGGTTACAGGGGGCGATATTCTGGCTACACCTTC
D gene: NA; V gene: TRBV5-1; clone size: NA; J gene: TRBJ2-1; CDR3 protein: CASSSGPGAYNEQFF; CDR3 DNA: TGCGCCAGCAGCTCCGGGCCGGGAGCCTACAATGAGCAGTTCTTC
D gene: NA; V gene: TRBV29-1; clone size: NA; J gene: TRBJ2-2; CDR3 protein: CSVGGRTGELFF; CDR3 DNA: TGCAGCGTTGGGGGGAGGACCGGGGAGCTGTTTTTT
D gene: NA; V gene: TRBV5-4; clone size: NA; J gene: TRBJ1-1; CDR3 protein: CASSSAGANTEAFF; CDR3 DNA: TGTGCCAGCAGCTCTGCAGGGGCGAACACTGAAGCTTTCTTT
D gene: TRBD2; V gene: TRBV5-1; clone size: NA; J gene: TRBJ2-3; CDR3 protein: CASLPGLAGTDTQYF; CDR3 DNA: TGCGCCAGTCTCCCGGGACTAGCAGGCACAGATACGCAGTATTTT
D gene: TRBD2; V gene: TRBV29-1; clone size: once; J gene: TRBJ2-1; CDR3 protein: CSGGLAGAEQFF; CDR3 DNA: TGCAGCGGGGGACTAGCGGGAGCGGAGCAGTTCTTC
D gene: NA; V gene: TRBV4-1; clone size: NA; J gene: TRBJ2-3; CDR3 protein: CASTHGKSTDTQYF; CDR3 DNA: TGCGCCAGCACCCACGGGAAGAGCACAGATACGCAGTATTTT
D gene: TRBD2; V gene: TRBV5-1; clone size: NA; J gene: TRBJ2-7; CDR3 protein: CASSSGRLADGQYF; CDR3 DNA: TGCGCCAGCAGCTCAGGCCGACTAGCGGACGGGCAGTACTTC
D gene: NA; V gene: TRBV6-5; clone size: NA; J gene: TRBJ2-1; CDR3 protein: CASSLAASYNEQFF; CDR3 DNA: TGTGCCAGCAGTTTAGCGGCCTCCTACAATGAGCAGTTCTTC
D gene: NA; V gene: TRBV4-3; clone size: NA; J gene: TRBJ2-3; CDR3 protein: CASSQDTYSSPMSTDTQYF; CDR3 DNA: TGCGCCAGCAGCCAAGATACCTATTCATCGCCGATGAGCACAGATACGCAGTATTTT
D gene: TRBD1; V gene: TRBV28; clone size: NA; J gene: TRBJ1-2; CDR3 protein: CASSLPRTGAGNGYTF; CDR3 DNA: TGTGCCAGCAGTTTGCCCCGGACAGGGGCGGGGAATGGCTACACCTTC
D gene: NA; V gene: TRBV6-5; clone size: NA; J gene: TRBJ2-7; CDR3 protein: CASSSGRSYEQYF; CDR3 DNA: TGTGCCAGCAGTTCGGGTAGGTCCTACGAGCAGTACTTC
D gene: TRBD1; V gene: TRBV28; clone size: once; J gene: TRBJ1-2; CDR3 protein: CASSSGTGSYGYTF; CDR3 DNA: TGTGCCAGCAGCTCCGGGACAGGGTCCTATGGCTACACCTTC
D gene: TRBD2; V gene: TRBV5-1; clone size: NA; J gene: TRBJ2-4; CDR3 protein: CASRRSGSENIQYF; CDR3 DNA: TGCGCCAGCAGGAGAAGCGGGAGCGAGAACATTCAGTACTTC
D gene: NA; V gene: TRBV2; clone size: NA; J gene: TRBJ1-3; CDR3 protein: CASNSQGRSGNTIYF; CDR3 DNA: TGTGCCAGCAATAGCCAGGGGAGATCTGGAAACACCATATATTTT
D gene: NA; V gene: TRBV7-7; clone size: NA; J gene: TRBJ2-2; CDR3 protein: CASSLASGTNTGELFF; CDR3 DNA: TGTGCTAGCAGCTTAGCATCAGGGACAAACACCGGGGAGCTGTTTTTT
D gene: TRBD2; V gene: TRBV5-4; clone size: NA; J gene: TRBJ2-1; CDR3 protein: CASSWGGAGGFRNEQFF; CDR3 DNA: TGTGCCAGCAGCTGGGGGGGAGCGGGAGGTTTTCGTAATGAGCAGTTCTTC